The TCR beta chain described here comes from a study of cytotoxic CD8 clonotypes in ibrutinib-treated CLL. Study-level information: Results showed roughly 25 partial and 2 complete responses; following median about 68 months, approximately 15 remained remitted, roughly twelve advanced.

Only in-frame clones appear in the TCRdb table, and some are missing; sequencing was by immunoSEQ multiplex PCR. The repertoire consists of about 200,000 clones, with more than 75% occurring once and the leading ten covering about an eighth. Trimming removed 6 bases from V and 5 bases from J; junction bases left unmatched: 13. CDR1 is SGHRS and CDR2 is YFSETQ in the germline V gene. This CDR3 has 15 amino acids. Regarding this clone: Its antigen is unknown.

Regarding the study as a whole: Researchers report that baseline clonality outpaced age-matched healthy donors and tracked circulating CD8+ T-cell counts.

Sequenced material: PBMCs, taken after 12 months of ibrutinib treatment. The chain couples TRBV5-1 to TRBJ2-7, with TRBD1 matching 8 bases. The TCR originated in a human donor with chronic lymphocytic leukemia. DNA for the CDR3: TGCGCCAGCACCTCCAGAGGCAGGGGGCACAACGAGCAGTACTTC. It yields the protein CASTSRGRGHNEQYF.